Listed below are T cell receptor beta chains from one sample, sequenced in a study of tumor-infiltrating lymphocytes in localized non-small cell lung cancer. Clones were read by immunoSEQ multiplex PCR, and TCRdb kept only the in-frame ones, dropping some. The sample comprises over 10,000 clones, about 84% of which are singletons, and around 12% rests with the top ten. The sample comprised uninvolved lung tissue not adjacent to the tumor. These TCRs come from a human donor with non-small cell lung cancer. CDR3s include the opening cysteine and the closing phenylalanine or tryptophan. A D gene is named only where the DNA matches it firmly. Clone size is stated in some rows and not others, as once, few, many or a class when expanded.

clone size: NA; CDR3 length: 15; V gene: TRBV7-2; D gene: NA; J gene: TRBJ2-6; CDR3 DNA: TGTGCCAGCAGCTCAGGGTGGGCTGGGGCCAACGTCCTGACTTTC; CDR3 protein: CASSSGWAGANVLTF
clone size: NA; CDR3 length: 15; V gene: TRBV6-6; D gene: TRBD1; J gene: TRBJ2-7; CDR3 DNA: TGTGCCAGCAGTACCGGGACAGGAGACTCCTACGAGCAGTACTTC; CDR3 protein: CASSTGTGDSYEQYF
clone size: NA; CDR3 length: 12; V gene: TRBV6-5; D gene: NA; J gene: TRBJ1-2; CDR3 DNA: TGTGCCAGCAGAGAGGGTGGGGGAGGCTACACCTTC; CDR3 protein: CASREGGGGYTF
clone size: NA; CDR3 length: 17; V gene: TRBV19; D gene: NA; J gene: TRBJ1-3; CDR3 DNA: TGTGCCAGTAGTAATGTCCCTGGGACACCCTCTGGAAACACCATATATTTT; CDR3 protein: CASSNVPGTPSGNTIYF
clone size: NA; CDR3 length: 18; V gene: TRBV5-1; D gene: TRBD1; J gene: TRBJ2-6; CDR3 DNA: TGCGCCAGCAGCTTCCGGGGACAGGGAAGGTCTGGGGCCAACGTCCTGACTTTC; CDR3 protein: CASSFRGQGRSGANVLTF
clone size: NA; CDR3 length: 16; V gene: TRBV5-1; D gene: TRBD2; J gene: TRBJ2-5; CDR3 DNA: TGCGCCAGCAGCCGTTCTAGCGGGGGGGGCCAAGAGACCCAGTACTTC; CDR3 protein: CASSRSSGGGQETQYF
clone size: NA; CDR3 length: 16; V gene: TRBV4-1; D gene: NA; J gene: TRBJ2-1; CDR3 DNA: TGCGCCAGCAGCCAAGTGTCGGCCAATTTGATCAATGAGCAGTTCTTC; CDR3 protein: CASSQVSANLINEQFF
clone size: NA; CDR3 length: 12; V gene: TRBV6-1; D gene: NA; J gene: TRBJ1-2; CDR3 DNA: TGTGCCAGCAATGACCACAGGGATGGCTACACCTTC; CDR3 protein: CASNDHRDGYTF
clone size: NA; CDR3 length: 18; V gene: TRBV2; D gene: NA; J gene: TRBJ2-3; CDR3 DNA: TGTGCCAGCAGTGAAGCGCTTCCCCTCCAGGGCTACACAGATACGCAGTATTTT; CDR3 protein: CASSEALPLQGYTDTQYF
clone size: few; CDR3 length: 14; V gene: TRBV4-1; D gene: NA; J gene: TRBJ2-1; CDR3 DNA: TGCGCCAGCAGCCCCCGACTGACGGACAATGAGCAGTTCTTC; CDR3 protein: CASSPRLTDNEQFF
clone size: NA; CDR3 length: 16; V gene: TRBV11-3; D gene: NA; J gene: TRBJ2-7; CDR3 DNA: TGTGCCAGCAGCTTAGAAGTGGACATGCTCTCCTACGAGCAGTACTTC; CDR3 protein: CASSLEVDMLSYEQYF
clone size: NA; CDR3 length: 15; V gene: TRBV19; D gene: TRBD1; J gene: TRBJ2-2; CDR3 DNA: TGTGCCAGTAGTATGAGCCGGACAGGGGGCGGGGAGCTGTTTTTT; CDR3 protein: CASSMSRTGGGELFF
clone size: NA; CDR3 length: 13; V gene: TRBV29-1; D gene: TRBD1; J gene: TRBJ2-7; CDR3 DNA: TGCAGCGTTCTACAGGGGGCGCGTCGGGAGCAGTACTTC; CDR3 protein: CSVLQGARREQYF
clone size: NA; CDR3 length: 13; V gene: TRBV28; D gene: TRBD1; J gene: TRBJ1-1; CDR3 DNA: TGTGCCAGCCCGGGACAGGGGAACACTGAAGCTTTCTTT; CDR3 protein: CASPGQGNTEAFF
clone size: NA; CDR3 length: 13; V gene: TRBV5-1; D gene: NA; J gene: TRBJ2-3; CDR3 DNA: TGCGCCAGCAGCCCCGATGAGACAGATACGCAGTATTTT; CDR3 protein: CASSPDETDTQYF
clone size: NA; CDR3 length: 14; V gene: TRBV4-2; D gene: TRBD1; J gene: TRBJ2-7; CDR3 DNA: TGTGCCAGCTCGGCCGGGACAGCGGTTACCGAGCAGTACTTC; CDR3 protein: CASSAGTAVTEQYF
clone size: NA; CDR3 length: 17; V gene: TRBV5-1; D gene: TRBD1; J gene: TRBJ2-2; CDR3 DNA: TGCGCCAGCAGCTTGGTGTGGGACAGCATTAACACCGGGGAGCTGTTTTTT; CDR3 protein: CASSLVWDSINTGELFF
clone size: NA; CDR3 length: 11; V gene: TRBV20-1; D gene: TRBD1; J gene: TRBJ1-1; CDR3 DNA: TGCAGTGCTAGAAACAGGGGTGAAGCTTTCTTT; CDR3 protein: CSARNRGEAFF
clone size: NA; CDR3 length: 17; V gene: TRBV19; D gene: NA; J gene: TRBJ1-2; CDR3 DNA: TGTGCCAGCGGGGGGGAAGACAGGAAAGACTCTTCCTATGGCTACACCTTC; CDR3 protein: CASGGEDRKDSSYGYTF
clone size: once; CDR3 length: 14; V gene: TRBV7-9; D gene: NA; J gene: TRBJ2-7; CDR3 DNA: TGTGCCAGCAGCCTACGGGGGCAGGCAGACGAGCAGTACTTC; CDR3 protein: CASSLRGQADEQYF
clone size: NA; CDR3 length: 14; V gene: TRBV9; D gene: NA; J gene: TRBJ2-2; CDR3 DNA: TGTGCCAGCAGCGTAGGGCAGAGCACCGGGGAGCTGTTTTTT; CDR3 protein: CASSVGQSTGELFF
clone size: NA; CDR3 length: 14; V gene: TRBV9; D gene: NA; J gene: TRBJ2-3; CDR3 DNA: TGTGCCAGCAGCGTAGCAAGAGGGTCGGATACGCAGTATTTT; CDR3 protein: CASSVARGSDTQYF
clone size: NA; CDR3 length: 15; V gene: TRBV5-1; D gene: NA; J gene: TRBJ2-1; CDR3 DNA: TGCGCCAGCAGCTTGGCCGGGGACCACTACAATGAGCAGTTCTTC; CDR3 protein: CASSLAGDHYNEQFF
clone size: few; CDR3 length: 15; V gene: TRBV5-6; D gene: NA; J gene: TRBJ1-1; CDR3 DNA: TGTGCCAGCACTCCCCAGGGCGTCACGAACACTGAAGCTTTCTTT; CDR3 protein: CASTPQGVTNTEAFF
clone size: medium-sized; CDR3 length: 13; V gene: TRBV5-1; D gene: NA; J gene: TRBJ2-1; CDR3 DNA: TGCGCCAGCAGCCTCCAATCAATCCAGGAGCAGTTCTTC; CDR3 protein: CASSLQSIQEQFF
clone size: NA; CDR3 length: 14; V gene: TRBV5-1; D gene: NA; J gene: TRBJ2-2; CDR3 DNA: TGCGCCAGCAGCTTTACCACGGTGGCCGGGGAGCTGTTTTTT; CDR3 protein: CASSFTTVAGELFF
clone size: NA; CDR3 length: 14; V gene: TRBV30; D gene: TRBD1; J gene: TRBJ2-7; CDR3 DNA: TGTGCCTGGAACCAACCGGGACAGGGTTACGAGCAGTACTTC; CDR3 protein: CAWNQPGQGYEQYF
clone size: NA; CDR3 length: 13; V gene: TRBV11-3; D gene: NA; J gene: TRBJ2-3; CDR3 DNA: TGTGCCAGCAGCTTAGACAGGACAGATACGCAGTATTTT; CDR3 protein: CASSLDRTDTQYF
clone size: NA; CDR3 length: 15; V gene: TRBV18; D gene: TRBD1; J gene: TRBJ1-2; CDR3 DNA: TGTGCCAGCTCACCGTCAGGGGGCTCAGGGTATGGCTACACCTTC; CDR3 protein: CASSPSGGSGYGYTF
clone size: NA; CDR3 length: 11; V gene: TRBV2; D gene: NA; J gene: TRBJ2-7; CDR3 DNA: TGTGCCAGCAGTGCGGGTTACGAGCAGTACTTC; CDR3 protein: CASSAGYEQYF
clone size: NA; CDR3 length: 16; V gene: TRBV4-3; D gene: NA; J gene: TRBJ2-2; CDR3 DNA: TGCGCCAGCAGCCAAGTGGGGGCGGGGAACACCGGGGAGCTGTTTTTT; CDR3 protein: CASSQVGAGNTGELFF
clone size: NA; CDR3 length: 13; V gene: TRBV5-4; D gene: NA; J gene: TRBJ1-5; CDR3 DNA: TGTGCCAGCAGCGGGGGGACCTCGGCGCCCCAGCATTTT; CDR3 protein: CASSGGTSAPQHF
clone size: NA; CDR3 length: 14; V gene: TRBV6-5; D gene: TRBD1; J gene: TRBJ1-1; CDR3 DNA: TGTGCCAGTCGCACAGGCCTTGACAGGGCTGAAGCTTTCTTT; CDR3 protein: CASRTGLDRAEAFF
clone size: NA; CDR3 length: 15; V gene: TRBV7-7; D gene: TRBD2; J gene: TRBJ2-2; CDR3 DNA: TGTGCCAGCAGCTTAGGACTAGCGGGGCCCGGGGAGCTGTTTTTT; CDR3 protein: CASSLGLAGPGELFF
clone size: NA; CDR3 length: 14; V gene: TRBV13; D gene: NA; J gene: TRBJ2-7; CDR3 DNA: TGTGCCAGCAGCCTTACCGGGACCTCCTACGAGCAGTACTTC; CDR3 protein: CASSLTGTSYEQYF
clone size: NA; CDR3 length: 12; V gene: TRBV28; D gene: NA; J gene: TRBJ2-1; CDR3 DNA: TGTGCCAGCACCAGCCGAGGCAATGAGCAGTTCTTC; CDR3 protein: CASTSRGNEQFF
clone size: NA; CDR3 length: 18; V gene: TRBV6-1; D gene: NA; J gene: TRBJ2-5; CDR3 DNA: TGTGCCAGCAGTGAATATCTAGGTGGGGACGACAGGCAAGAGACCCAGTACTTC; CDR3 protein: CASSEYLGGDDRQETQYF
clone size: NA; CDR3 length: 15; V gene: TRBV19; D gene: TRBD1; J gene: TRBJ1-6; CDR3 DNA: TGTGCCAGTAGCCCTGGGACAGAAATTAATTCACCCCTCCACTTT; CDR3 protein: CASSPGTEINSPLHF
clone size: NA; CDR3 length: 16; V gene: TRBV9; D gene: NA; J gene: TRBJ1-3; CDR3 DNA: TGTGCCAGCAGCCCCCGCCAGGGAGTGTCTGGAAACACCATATATTTT; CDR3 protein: CASSPRQGVSGNTIYF
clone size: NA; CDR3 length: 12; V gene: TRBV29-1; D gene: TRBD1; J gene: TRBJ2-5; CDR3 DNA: TGCAGCGTGGACAGGGGAGAAGAGACCCAGTACTTC; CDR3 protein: CSVDRGEETQYF
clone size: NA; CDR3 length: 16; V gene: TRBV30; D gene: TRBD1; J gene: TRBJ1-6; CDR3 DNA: TGTGCCTGGAATTTAAAGGGGGCAGGGGGACGCTCACCCCTCCACTTT; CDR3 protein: CAWNLKGAGGRSPLHF
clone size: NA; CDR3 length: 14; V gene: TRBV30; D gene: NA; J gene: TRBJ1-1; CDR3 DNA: TGTGCCTGGAGTCCTGGGTTTGTGAACACTGAAGCTTTCTTT; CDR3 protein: CAWSPGFVNTEAFF
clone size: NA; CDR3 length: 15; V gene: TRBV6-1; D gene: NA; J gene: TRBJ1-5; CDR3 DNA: TGTGCCAGCAGTGAAGGAGACGCCACCAATCAGCCCCAGCATTTT; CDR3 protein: CASSEGDATNQPQHF
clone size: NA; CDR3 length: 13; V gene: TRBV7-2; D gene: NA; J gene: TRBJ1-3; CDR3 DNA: TGTGCCAGCAGCCCGGGACAAGGAAACACCATATATTTT; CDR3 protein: CASSPGQGNTIYF
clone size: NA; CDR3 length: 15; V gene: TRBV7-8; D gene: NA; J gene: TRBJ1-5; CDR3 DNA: TGTGCCAGCAGCCCACGGACAGTGATGAATCAGCCCCAGCATTTT; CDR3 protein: CASSPRTVMNQPQHF
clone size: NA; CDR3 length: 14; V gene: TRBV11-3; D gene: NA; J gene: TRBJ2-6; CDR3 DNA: TGTGCCAGCTCACAGGGTATTTTGACCAACGTCCTGACTTTC; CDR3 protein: CASSQGILTNVLTF
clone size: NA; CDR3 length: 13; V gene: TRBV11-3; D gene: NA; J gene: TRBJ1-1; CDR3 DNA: TGTGCCAGCAGCCGGACGTTGAACACTGAAGCTTTCTTT; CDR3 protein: CASSRTLNTEAFF
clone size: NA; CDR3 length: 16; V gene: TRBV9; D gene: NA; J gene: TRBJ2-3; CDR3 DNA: TGTGCCAGCAGCGTAGGGCCGGGGGATGGAATAGATACGCAGTATTTT; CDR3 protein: CASSVGPGDGIDTQYF
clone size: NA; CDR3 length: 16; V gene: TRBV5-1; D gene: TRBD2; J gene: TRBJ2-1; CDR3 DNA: TGCGCCAGCAGCTTAAGCGGGGGGCCGACGGGGAATGAGCAGTTCTTC; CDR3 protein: CASSLSGGPTGNEQFF
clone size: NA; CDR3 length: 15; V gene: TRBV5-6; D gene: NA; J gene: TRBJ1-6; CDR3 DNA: TGTGCCAGCAGCTATACGGACAGCGGAGGTTCACCCCTCCACTTT; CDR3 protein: CASSYTDSGGSPLHF
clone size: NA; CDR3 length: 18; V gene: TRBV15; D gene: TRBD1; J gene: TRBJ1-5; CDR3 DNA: TGTGCCACCAGCAGAGACGACAGGGGGAAGAAACGTAATCAGCCCCAGCATTTT; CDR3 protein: CATSRDDRGKKRNQPQHF
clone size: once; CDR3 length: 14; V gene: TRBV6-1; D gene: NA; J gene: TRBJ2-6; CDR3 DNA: TGTGCCAGCACCCCCACAGCTGGGGCCAACGTCCTGACTTTC; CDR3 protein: CASTPTAGANVLTF
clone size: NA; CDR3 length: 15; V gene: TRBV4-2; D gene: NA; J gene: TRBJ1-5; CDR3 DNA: TGTGCCAGCAGCCAAGATAGTGACCGACAGACGGCCCAGCATTTT; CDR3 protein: CASSQDSDRQTAQHF
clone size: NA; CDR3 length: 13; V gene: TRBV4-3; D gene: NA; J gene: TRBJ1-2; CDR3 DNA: TGCGCCAGCAGCCAAGATCAGGCCTATGGCTACACCTTC; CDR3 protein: CASSQDQAYGYTF
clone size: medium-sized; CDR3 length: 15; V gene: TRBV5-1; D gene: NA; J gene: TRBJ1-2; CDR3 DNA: TGCGCCAGCAGCTTTGGTGCTCCGGTTAGAAGCGGCTACACCTTC; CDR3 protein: CASSFGAPVRSGYTF
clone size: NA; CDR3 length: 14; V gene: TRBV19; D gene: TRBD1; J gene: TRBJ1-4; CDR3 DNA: TGTGCCAGTAGTGTGGGACAGGGTTATGAAAAACTGTTTTTT; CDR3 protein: CASSVGQGYEKLFF
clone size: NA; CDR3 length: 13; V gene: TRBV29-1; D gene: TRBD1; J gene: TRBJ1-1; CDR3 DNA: TGCAGCGTGGGGGACAGGGGGAACACTGAAGCTTTCTTT; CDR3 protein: CSVGDRGNTEAFF
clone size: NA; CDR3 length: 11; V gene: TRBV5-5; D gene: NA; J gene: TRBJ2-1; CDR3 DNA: TGTGCCAGCAGCTTCCGGGAAGAGCAGTTCTTC; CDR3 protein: CASSFREEQFF
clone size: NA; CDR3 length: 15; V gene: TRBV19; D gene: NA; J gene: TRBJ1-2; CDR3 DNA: TGTGCCAGTAGTATGGGCTGGGGTGGGATAAGGAGCTACACCTTC; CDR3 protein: CASSMGWGGIRSYTF
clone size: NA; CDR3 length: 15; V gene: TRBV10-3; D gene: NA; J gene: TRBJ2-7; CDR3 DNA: TGTGCCATCCACTGGAAACAAGGGGAGGTCTACGAGCAGTACTTC; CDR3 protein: CAIHWKQGEVYEQYF